The 28 T cell receptor beta chains listed next were all sequenced from one sample in a study of early T cells in non-severe SARS-CoV-2 infection. TCRdb independently ran MiXCR on the 5' RACE reads; one entry per CDR3 protein. The sample lists around 30,000 distinct CDR3 sequences; approximately 4.8% were seen once. The sample was whole blood. These receptors originate from an adult who was a healthcare worker with PCR-confirmed SARS-CoV-2 infection or an uninfected control (not recorded which).

This clonotype was observed a handful of times. This chain joins TRBV18 and TRBJ1-1; D is undetermined. The germline V gene encodes CDR1 KGHSH and CDR2 LQKENI. CDR3 length: 16 amino acids. With 1 base removed from V and 2 bases from J, the gap between germline ends came to 14 bases. CDR3 nucleotides: TGTGCCAGCTCACCACAGGGCCCGCTAGCAAACACTGAAGCTTTCTTT. Its translation: CASSPQGPLANTEAFF.

This clonotype was seen many times. This CDR3 reads CASRSSGRASEQYF. Here the CDR3 DNA reads TGTGCCAGTCGTTCTAGCGGGAGGGCCAGCGAGCAGTACTTC. The chain carries TRBV19 and TRBJ2-7, with 12 nucleotides matching TRBD2. The CDR3 length is 14 residues. CDR1 LNHDA and CDR2 SQIVND come from the germline V gene (reference sequence). J was trimmed by 6 bases and V by 8 bases; bases with no gene match: 8.

The chain carries TRBV2 and TRBJ2-1; a weak D match, TRBD2 (6 bases). CDR1 SNHLY and CDR2 FYNNEI come from the germline V gene. The CDR3 length is 13 residues. V gave up 8 bases and J gave up 4 bases, with 12 bases separating them. CDR3 in amino acids: CASAGLEYNEQFF. For the CDR3, the DNA is TGTGCCAGCGCGGGACTGGAGTACAATGAGCAGTTCTTC. Full variable domain (missing parts from reference TRBV2 and TRBJ2-1): EPEVTQTPSHQVTQMGQEVILRCVPISNHLYFYWYRQILGQKVEFLVSFYNNEISEKSEIFDDQFSVERPDGSNFTLKIRSTKLEDSAMYFCASAGLEYNEQFFGPGTRLTVL.

This clonotype was detected ten times or more. The CDR3 protein is CASSLGGRNQETQYF. The CDR3 DNA reads as TGTGCCAGCAGCTTAGGGGGCAGGAACCAAGAGACCCAGTACTTC. The chain employs TRBV7-6 and TRBJ2-5; the D gene is possibly TRBD1 (5 bases). CDR3 length: 15 amino acids. Per the germline V gene, CDR1 is SGHVS and CDR2 is FNYEAQ. Trimming removed 1 base at V and 0 bases at J, with 9 bases between. Full variable domain (missing parts from reference TRBV7-6 and TRBJ2-5): GAGVSQSPRYKVTKRGQDVALRCDPISGHVSLYWYRQALGQGPEFLTYFNYEAQQDKSGLPNDRFSAERPEGSISTLTIQRTEQRDSAMYRCASSLGGRNQETQYFGPGTRLLVL.

The chain is built from TRBV28 and TRBJ2-7; 7 bases are shared with TRBD2. The CDR3 is 15 amino acids. Germline lookup yields CDR1 MDHEN and CDR2 SYDVKM. Trimming took 3 bases from V and 9 from J; bases not matched to a gene: 14. This CDR3 reads CASSFSGSLAAMQYF. The CDR3 DNA reads TGTGCCAGCAGTTTCTCGGGGAGCCTAGCGGCGATGCAGTACTTC.

This clonotype was seen ten or more times. The chain recombines TRBV3-1 with TRBJ2-1; 7 bases map to TRBD2. The CDR3 sequence is 15 residues long. V gave up 5 bases and J gave up 10 bases; unmatched junction bases: 14. Germline CDR1 is LGHDT and CDR2 is YNNKEL (reference sequence). CDR3 in DNA: TGTGCCAGCAGCTCCGGACTAGGGGCCGCGTGGGAGCAGTTCTTC. As protein: CASSSGLGAAWEQFF.

V and J are TRBV7-7 and TRBJ2-5, with D possibly TRBD2 on 5 matching bases. Germline lookup yields CDR1 SSHAT and CDR2 FNYEAQ (reference sequence). The CDR3 covers 15 residues. V shed 5 bases and J shed 5 bases, with 18 bases lying between them. The CDR3 reads CASSPNRGRSETQYF. DNA of the CDR3: TGTGCCAGCAGCCCAAACCGAGGGCGATCGGAGACCCAGTACTTC.

This clonotype has more than one count but fewer than ten. V and J are TRBV7-9 and TRBJ2-1, with TRBD1 identical over 9 bases. This CDR3 is built from 14 residues. Germline CDR1 reads SEHNR; CDR2 reads FQNEAQ (reference sequence). V lost 5 bases and J lost 4; bases outside the gene matches: 3. The CDR3 region is CASSPGTGYNEQFF. As DNA, the CDR3 is TGTGCCAGCAGCCCCGGGACAGGGTACAATGAGCAGTTCTTC.

This clonotype was seen a few times. The rearrangement links TRBV29-1 to TRBJ2-3, with D possibly TRBD2 on 6 matching bases. CDR1 SQVTM and CDR2 ANQGSEA come from the germline V gene. There are 16 residues in the CDR3. The germline V and J ends were trimmed by 1 base and 6 bases, with 20 bases remaining between them. CDR3: CSVEAPGVAVRDTQYF. The CDR3, as DNA: TGCAGCGTTGAAGCCCCCGGAGTAGCGGTGCGGGATACGCAGTATTTT.

This clonotype was observed a few times. The V and J genes are TRBV12-3 or TRBV12-4 and TRBJ1-2; 9 bases match TRBD1. J gave up 5 bases and V 5 bases, and 9 bases lay outside the gene matches. This CDR3 is 15 amino acids long. CDR3 nucleotides: TGTGCCAGCAGTATTGAACAGGGGGCATCATATGGCTACACCTTC. Amino acids: CASSIEQGASYGYTF.

The rearrangement uses TRBV7-9 and TRBJ2-7; 9 bases are a match to TRBD2. CDR1 SEHNR and CDR2 FQNEAQ come from the germline V gene (reference sequence). Unmatched junction bases numbered 5, after V lost 5 bases and J lost 6 bases. The CDR3 is 13 amino acids. CDR3 bases: TGTGCCAGCAGCCTTAGCGGGAGTGGCGAGCAGTACTTC. Protein: CASSLSGSGEQYF.

This clonotype was observed many times. This chain links TRBV20-1 with TRBJ2-3, with 7 bases fitting TRBD1. Germline V gene data show CDR1 as DFQATT and CDR2 as SNEGSKA (reference sequence). Trimming at V came to 5 bases and at J to 6 bases, leaving 8 bases not matched to a gene. This CDR3 comprises 13 residues. CDR3 in amino acids: CSALRQGGDTQYF. CDR3 DNA sequence: TGCAGTGCTCTGAGACAGGGTGGCGATACGCAGTATTTT.

This clonotype was observed at least ten times. The chain joins TRBV7-2 to TRBJ2-5, with 11 bases that match TRBD2. This CDR3 spans 16 amino acids. Germline V gene lookup returns CDR1 SGHTA and CDR2 FQGNSA. The V gene end was trimmed by 2 bases and the J gene end by 3 bases; junction bases not matched to a gene: 5. The CDR3 sequence is CASSLPGTSGKETQYF. As DNA, the CDR3 is TGTGCCAGCAGCTTACCCGGGACTAGCGGAAAAGAGACCCAGTACTTC.

The rearrangement joins TRBV6-5 to TRBJ2-3, with 9 bases lining up with TRBD1. The CDR3 spans 16 residues. V shed 0 bases, J shed 4 bases, and the junction held 5 bases outside the gene matches. In germline, CDR1 is MNHEY, CDR2 SVGAGI. The CDR3: CASSYSTGGRADTQYF. CDR3 coding DNA: TGTGCCAGCAGTTACTCGACAGGGGGTAGGGCAGATACGCAGTATTTT.

This clonotype was seen at least ten times. The CDR3 coding sequence is TGTGCCAGCTCACCACCGGACAGAACCTACGAGCAGTACTTC. This sequence encodes CASSPPDRTYEQYF. The chain couples TRBV18 to TRBJ2-7, with a possible D match to TRBD1 (6 bases). Germline CDR1 KGHSH, CDR2 LQKENI. The V end lost 0 bases, the J end lost 2 bases, and 8 bases lay between the germline ends. The CDR3 covers 14 residues.

This clonotype was detected ten times or more. V gene TRBV29-1 combines with J gene TRBJ2-5; D is possibly TRBD1 (5 bases). The CDR3 sequence is 12 residues long. V gave up 3 bases and J gave up 5 bases, with 10 bases separating them. CDR1 and CDR2 (germline): SQVTM, ANQGSEA. The CDR3 protein is CSVDWGDETQYF. Written as DNA, the CDR3 is TGCAGCGTTGATTGGGGCGACGAGACCCAGTACTTC.

This clonotype was found a few times. J is TRBJ2-1 and V is TRBV19; no reliable D call. Germline V gives CDR1 LNHDA, CDR2 SQIVND (reference sequence). CDR3 length: 17 residues. Trimming took off 3 bases at V and 7 bases at J, with 22 bases between the two ends. The CDR3 spells CASSMMIGKISENEQFF. The CDR3 region has the DNA TGTGCCAGTAGTATGATGATTGGTAAGATCTCTGAGAATGAGCAGTTCTTC.

This clonotype was seen a few times. This CDR3 reads CASSFRAYNEQFF. The CDR3 bases are TGCGCCAGCAGCTTCAGGGCCTACAATGAGCAGTTCTTC. J is TRBJ2-1 and V is TRBV5-1, with TRBD1 as a possible D gene (5 bases). The V and J ends lost 2 bases and 2 bases respectively, with 5 bases between them. There are 13 residues in the CDR3. CDR1 is SGHRS, CDR2 YFSETQ, per germline.

The chain links TRBV7-6 to TRBJ2-7; tentative D call: TRBD2 (5 bases). Trimming took 5 bases from V and 1 from J, leaving 18 bases between them. CDR1 and CDR2 from the germline V gene are SGHVS and FNYEAQ. The CDR3 covers 16 residues. The CDR3 region is CASSKTAGGGSYEQYF. In DNA form, the CDR3 reads TGTGCCAGCAGCAAAACCGCGGGTGGCGGATCCTACGAGCAGTACTTC.

This clonotype was recorded many times. The chain links TRBV6-2 or TRBV6-3 to TRBJ2-1, with D tentatively TRBD1 or TRBD2 (6 bases each). From germline, CDR1 is MNHEY and CDR2 SVGEGT. The CDR3 runs to 13 residues. The V end lost 6 bases, the J end lost 12 bases, and 18 bases lay between the germline ends. The CDR3: CASSPGGHPSQFF. DNA of the CDR3: TGTGCCAGCAGCCCCGGGGGACACCCCTCGCAGTTCTTC.

This clonotype was seen many times. The CDR3 loop is CASSSQAGVGNNEQFF. For the CDR3, the DNA is TGTGCCAGCAGCTCTCAAGCGGGAGTAGGGAACAATGAGCAGTTCTTC. The chain joins TRBV7-2 to TRBJ2-1; 8 positions match TRBD2. V gave up 4 bases and J gave up 5 bases; unmatched junction bases: 10. The CDR3 runs 16 residues. Germline assignment: CDR1 SGHTA and CDR2 FQGNSA.

This clonotype was detected only once. A read error may explain this, as a much larger clone is one base away. This chain uses TRBV7-2 with TRBJ2-3; D is possibly TRBD1 or TRBD2 (8 bases each). From germline, CDR1 is SGHTA and CDR2 FQGNSA. The ends were cut back, 3 bases at V and 3 bases at J, with 13 bases in the middle. The CDR3 contains 15 residues. In DNA form, the CDR3 reads TGTGCCAGCAGCTTTAGCGGGGACAGGACAGATACGCAGTATTTT. Protein product: CASSFSGDRTDTQYF.

This clonotype came up a few times. The V and J genes are TRBV7-6 and TRBJ1-3; no clear D gene. Trimming left V 2 bases short and J 4 bases short, with 12 bases between. CDR1 is SGHVS, CDR2 FNYEAQ, per germline. The CDR3 contains 15 residues. CDR3 loop: CASSLTDAEGNTIYF. CDR3 in DNA: TGTGCCAGCAGCTTAACGGACGCGGAGGGAAACACCATATATTTT.

This clonotype came up many times. The rearrangement joins TRBV10-2 to TRBJ2-7; unclear D gene. Trimming pared 6 bases from V and 4 bases from J, leaving 10 bases between. Germline CDR1 is WSHSY and CDR2 is SAAADI. This CDR3 comprises 12 residues. CDR3 protein: CASSGRAYEQYF. DNA for the CDR3: TGCGCCAGCAGCGGACGTGCGTACGAGCAGTACTTC.

This clonotype came up many times. V and J are TRBV6-8 and TRBJ2-3; either TRBD1 or TRBD2 may fit D (5 bases each). V gave up 7 bases and J gave up 11 bases, with 13 bases separating them. CDR1 MNHGY and CDR2 SAAAGT come from the germline V gene. There are 11 residues in the CDR3. The CDR3 loop is CASIIRDLQYF. CDR3 nucleotide sequence: TGTGCCAGCATCATCCGGGACCTGCAGTATTTT.

Many counts were recorded for this clonotype. This sequence joins TRBV11-2 and TRBJ2-5, with TRBD2 identical over 13 bases. The CDR3 loop spans 17 amino acids. The ends lost 5 bases at V and 5 bases at J; junction bases unmatched: 11. The germline V gene encodes CDR1 SGHAT and CDR2 FQNNGV. In nucleotides, the CDR3 is TGTGCCAGCAGCCAAACTACTAGCGGGAGGGCCTTGGAGACCCAGTACTTC. Translation gives CASSQTTSGRALETQYF.

The J gene is TRBJ2-1, the V gene TRBV27; D perhaps matches TRBD2 (6 bases). CDR3 length equals 18 residues. Germline-derived CDR1 and CDR2 are MNHEY and SMNVEV (reference sequence). The ends were cut back, 0 bases at V and 3 bases at J, with 18 bases in the middle. The CDR3 here is CASSLSLGWRGNYNEQFF. The CDR3 nucleotides are TGTGCCAGCAGTTTATCGCTCGGGTGGCGGGGAAACTACAATGAGCAGTTCTTC.

This clonotype was seen ten or more times. The V and J genes are TRBV3-1 and TRBJ2-7; D not certain. Trimming pared 4 bases from V and 7 bases from J, leaving 17 bases between. Germline V lookup: CDR1 LGHDT, CDR2 YNNKEL (reference sequence). There are 14 residues in the CDR3. The CDR3 reads CASSPRAGVEEQYF. In DNA form, the CDR3 reads TGTGCCAGCAGCCCCCGGGCCGGCGTCGAAGAGCAGTACTTC.